The 22 T cell receptor beta chains below come from one sample, sequenced in a study of T cell responses to AZD1222 COVID-19 vaccine. Sequencing was performed with immunoSEQ multiplex PCR; in TCRdb, only in-frame clones are kept and a portion is missing. The table shows about 100,000 clones, with about 90% occurring only once. The sample was peripheral blood, taken on day 0 of AZD1222 vaccination. The receptor source for this set is an adult in good health.

Worth noting for this clone: At one end the junction does not follow the germline gene, possibly because of a read error. This chain connects TRBV2 to TRBJ1-2; 9 bases fit TRBD1. Germline V CDR1 and CDR2: SNHLY, FYNNEI. This CDR3 spans 14 amino acids. The chain's CDR3 is CASREAGTGFGYTF. The CDR3 nucleotides are TGTGCCAGCAGGGAAGCCGGGACAGGGTTTGGCTACACCTTC.

The chain combines TRBV7-2 with TRBJ1-4; a weak D match, TRBD1 (5 bases). The germline V gene has CDR1 SGHTA and CDR2 FQGNSA. CDR3 size: 14 residues. V was pared by 2 bases and J by 8 bases, with 12 bases between. DNA of the CDR3: TGTGCCAGCAGCTTAAAGATTGGGGCCGAAAAACTGTTTTTT. It encodes CASSLKIGAEKLFF.

This clone was found a few times. This CDR3 is CASSRGQANSPLHF. CDR3 DNA sequence: TGTGCCAGCAGTCGCGGACAGGCCAATTCACCCCTCCACTTT. V usage is TRBV5-6 and J usage is TRBJ1-6; 7 bases are a match to TRBD1. The CDR3 covers 14 residues. Trimming removed 5 bases from V and 7 bases from J; junction bases left unmatched: 6. Germline values: CDR1 SGHDT, CDR2 YYEEEE.

This rearrangement joins TRBV18 to TRBJ2-5, with 8 nucleotides matching TRBD2. CDR3 length: 16 amino acids. CDR1 and CDR2 (germline): KGHSH, LQKENI. Germline trimming cut 0 bases from V and 4 bases from J; bases unmatched to any gene: 7. The CDR3 DNA follows: TGTGCCAGCTCACCACCGAAACTAGCGGAGAGAGAGACCCAGTACTTC. This codes for CASSPPKLAERETQYF.

This sequence joins TRBV19 and TRBJ2-3; D not resolved. CDR1 is LNHDA and CDR2 is SQIVND in the germline V gene (reference sequence). CDR3 length: 15 residues. The germline V and J ends were trimmed by 3 bases and 6 bases, with 16 bases remaining between them. As DNA, the CDR3 is TGTGCCAGTAGTATTGGGGTCCGGATATCGGATACGCAGTATTTT. Protein: CASSIGVRISDTQYF.

The CDR3 sequence: CASSQNSASGVIYGYTF. In DNA form, the CDR3 reads TGTGCCAGCAGCCAAAATTCGGCGAGTGGGGTTATCTATGGCTACACCTTC. The J gene is TRBJ1-2, the V gene TRBV7-2, with D uncertain. CDR1 and CDR2 (germline): SGHTA, FQGNSA. V lost 5 bases, J lost 4 bases, and 23 bases lay in between. The CDR3 extends over 17 amino acids.

V gene TRBV14 combines with J gene TRBJ2-7; D not resolved. The CDR3 runs 12 residues. Per the germline V gene, CDR1 is SGHDN and CDR2 is FVKESK. Trimming removed 4 bases from V and 0 bases from J, with 4 bases in between. The CDR3: CASSPHSYEQYF. The CDR3 nucleotides are TGTGCCAGCAGCCCTCACTCCTACGAGCAGTACTTC.

The V gene is TRBV4-3, the J gene TRBJ1-2, with D perhaps matching TRBD1 (5 bases). V lost 0 bases and J lost 7, with 15 bases in between. Germline values: CDR1 LGHNA, CDR2 YSLEER. The CDR3 consists of 15 residues. The CDR3 nucleotides are TGCGCCAGCAGCCAAGATTTCCGACAGTCGGGTGGCTACACCTTC. Its translation is CASSQDFRQSGGYTF.

The V gene is TRBV2, the J gene TRBJ1-6; D not resolved. The CDR3 is 16 residues long. V was pared by 3 bases and J by 7 bases, with 16 bases between. CDR1 and CDR2 from the germline V gene are SNHLY and FYNNEI. The CDR3 sequence is CASSELGGRPNSPLHF. CDR3 sequence (DNA): TGTGCCAGCAGTGAGTTGGGTGGTAGACCCAATTCACCCCTCCACTTT.

The genes are TRBV6-2 or TRBV6-3 and TRBJ1-1, with D hard to call. Germline CDR1 MNHEY, CDR2 SVGEGT. The CDR3 runs 16 residues. V lost 0 bases and J lost 3, with 14 bases in between. CDR3 nucleotides: TGTGCCAGCAGTTACTCGATTCTTTCAGAAGACACTGAAGCTTTCTTT. Its translation is CASSYSILSEDTEAFF.

The V gene is TRBV18, the J gene TRBJ1-4; D perhaps matches TRBD1 (6 bases). The germline V and J ends were trimmed by 6 bases and 2 bases, with 34 bases remaining between them. The CDR3 has 22 residues. Germline V gene lookup returns CDR1 KGHSH and CDR2 LQKENI. The CDR3 sequence is CASSPTGLVQSFVVDTNEKLFF. For the CDR3, the DNA is TGTGCCAGCTCTCCAACAGGGTTGGTCCAGTCATTCGTGGTCGATACTAATGAAAAACTGTTTTTT.

The chain employs TRBV29-1 and TRBJ1-2; D perhaps matches TRBD1 (5 bases). Germline CDR1 is SQVTM and CDR2 is ANQGSEA. The V gene lost 3 bases and the J gene lost 4 bases, with 12 bases spanning the gap. The CDR3 has 13 amino acids. In DNA form, the CDR3 reads TGCAGCGTTGAGCGCGGGGACTCCTATGGCTACACCTTC. This sequence encodes CSVERGDSYGYTF.

This chain connects TRBV4-1 to TRBJ1-4; weak D call: TRBD1 (6 bases). The V gene's germline CDR1 is MGHRA and CDR2 YSYEKL. Deletions cut 7 bases from V and 4 bases from J, with 19 bases between. This CDR3 region has 16 residues. The CDR3 reads CASKGVFGGINEKLFF. For the CDR3, the DNA is TGCGCCAGCAAGGGGGTGTTCGGGGGGATTAATGAAAAACTGTTTTTT.

This chain joins TRBV11-2 and TRBJ2-7; D not certain. The germline V and J ends were trimmed by 1 base and 2 bases, with 12 bases remaining between them. The CDR3 runs 15 residues. The germline CDR1 and CDR2 sequences are SGHAT and FQNNGV. CDR3 amino acids: CASSLGLRKAYEQYF. CDR3 in DNA: TGTGCCAGCAGCTTAGGCCTGCGGAAAGCCTACGAGCAGTACTTC.

Only one count was recorded for this clone. The chain joins TRBV5-6 to TRBJ1-2; 8 bases fit TRBD1. Per germline, CDR1 SGHDT and CDR2 YYEEEE. Germline trimming cut 0 bases from V and 6 bases from J; bases unmatched to any gene: 10. The CDR3 sequence is 16 residues long. The CDR3 loop is CASSLAPLDRGDGYTF. In DNA form, the CDR3 reads TGTGCCAGCAGCTTGGCCCCGTTAGACAGGGGTGATGGCTACACCTTC.

This clone came up once. The V gene is TRBV3-1 (or the pseudogene TRBV3-2), the J gene TRBJ2-1; D is tentatively TRBD1 or TRBD2 (6 bases each). CDR1 and CDR2 from the germline V gene are LGHDT and YNNKEL (reference sequence). The ends were cut back, 1 base at V and 6 bases at J, with 13 bases in the middle. The CDR3 covers 15 residues. CDR3 nucleotide sequence: TGTGCCAGCAGCCAAGCCCGGGGGCCGGGCAATGAGCAGTTCTTC. This sequence encodes CASSQARGPGNEQFF.

This CDR3 reads CSASRSSGGFYEQYF. CDR3 nucleotide sequence: TGCAGTGCTAGTAGGTCTAGCGGGGGCTTCTACGAGCAGTACTTC. The chain recombines TRBV20-1 with TRBJ2-7; TRBD2 matches at 10 bases. The CDR3 is made up of 15 amino acids. Trimming removed 3 bases from V and 3 bases from J; junction bases left unmatched: 8. Germline CDR1 reads DFQATT; CDR2 reads SNEGSKA (reference sequence).

This clone was counted between two and nine times. The genes are TRBV6-2 or TRBV6-3 and TRBJ1-1, with D tentatively TRBD1 (6 bases). V was cut by 4 bases and J by 8 bases, with 14 bases left in between. Germline CDR1 is MNHEY and CDR2 is SVGEGT. The CDR3 has 13 residues. The CDR3 DNA reads TGTGCCAGCAGTTCCGGGACAATCGTGGAAGCTTTCTTT. It encodes CASSSGTIVEAFF.

For the CDR3, the DNA is TGTGCCAGCATGTGGGGGGCCATTAGTAACGGGGAGCTGTTTTTT. It translates to CASMWGAISNGELFF. The rearrangement joins TRBV7-2 to TRBJ2-2; D is tentatively TRBD1 or TRBD2 (6 bases each). CDR1 is SGHTA and CDR2 is FQGNSA in the germline V gene. Trimming left V 7 bases short and J 7 bases short, with 19 bases between. CDR3 length equals 15 residues.

V usage is TRBV7-3 and J usage is TRBJ2-1; a possible D gene is TRBD1 (5 bases). The CDR3 is 14 amino acids. Germline loops: CDR1 SGHTA, CDR2 FQGTGA. Deletions cut 5 bases from V and 6 bases from J, with 14 bases between. The CDR3 region is CASSDGPQGNEQFF. As DNA, the CDR3 is TGTGCCAGCAGCGACGGGCCTCAGGGCAATGAGCAGTTCTTC.

This chain connects TRBV3-1 (or the pseudogene TRBV3-2) to TRBJ2-2, with D possibly TRBD1 on 6 matching bases. From germline, CDR1 is LGHDT and CDR2 YNNKEL (reference sequence). This CDR3 spans 15 amino acids. V was shortened by 3 bases and J by 2 bases, with 10 bases between the two germline ends. CDR3 DNA: TGTGCCAGCAGCCAGTCGGGACACAACACCGGGGAGCTGTTTTTT. Its translation is CASSQSGHNTGELFF.

The rearrangement joins TRBV7-8 to TRBJ2-7; 11 bases are shared with TRBD1. The junction had 4 bases not matched to a gene; V was cut back by 4 bases and J by 2 bases. The CDR3 is made up of 15 amino acids. Germline CDR1 is SGHVS and CDR2 is FQNEAQ. CDR3 amino acids: CASSSGQGGTYEQYF. The CDR3 DNA reads TGTGCCAGCAGCTCGGGACAGGGGGGGACCTACGAGCAGTACTTC.